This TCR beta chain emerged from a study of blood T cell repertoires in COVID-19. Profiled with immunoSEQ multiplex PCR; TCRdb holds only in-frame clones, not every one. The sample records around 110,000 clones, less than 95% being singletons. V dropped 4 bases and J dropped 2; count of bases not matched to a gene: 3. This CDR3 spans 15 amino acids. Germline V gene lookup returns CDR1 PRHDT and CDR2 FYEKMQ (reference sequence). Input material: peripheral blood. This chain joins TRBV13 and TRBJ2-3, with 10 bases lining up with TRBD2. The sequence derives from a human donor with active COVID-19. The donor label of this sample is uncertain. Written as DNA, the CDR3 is TGTGCCAGCAGCTCCAGCGGGGGGGTCACAGATACGCAGTATTTT. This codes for CASSSSGGVTDTQYF.